This paragraph covers one TCR beta chain sequence. Its antigen is currently unknown. The authors prepared the TCRbeta library with unique molecular identifiers. TCRdb reprocessed the PCR reads with MiXCR, giving one entry per CDR3 protein. This table has around 110,000 distinct CDR3 sequences, about a tenth appearing once. These data come from a study of T-cell reconstitution after alpha-beta-depleted transplantation in children. Whole-study results and caveats: It was reported that alpha-beta T cells came from several hundred expanded graft clones (about two months after transplant). Diversity of TCRbeta at day 60 was high in some patients, arising from surviving recipient T cells and thymic progenitors. Diversity and T-cell counts at one year after transplant derived mostly from new T cells.

The sample consisted of PBMCs, taken before TCRalphabeta/CD19-depleted stem cell transplant. This receptor was taken from a boy aged 2 to 9 with acute lymphoblastic leukemia, due to receive a stem cell transplant.

Written as DNA, the CDR3 is TGCGCCAGCAGCGCGAACCTAGCGGGGGCCTACGAGCAGTACTTC. This translates into CASSANLAGAYEQYF. The rearrangement links TRBV5-1 to TRBJ2-7, with 10 positions matching TRBD2. The CDR3 runs 15 residues. Trimming at V came to 4 bases and at J to 2 bases, leaving 6 bases not matched to a gene. Germline CDR1 SGHRS, CDR2 YFSETQ.